This T cell receptor (beta chain) was recorded in a study of blood T cells in healthy people across ages. Isolated PBMCs totaled at least 6.5 million in each sample. Primed by a sample-barcoded 5' primer and a J-beta primer mix, a second PCR proceeded for about 6 to 12 cycles. TCRdb used MiXCR to reprocess the 5' RACE reads, holding one entry per CDR3 protein. The sample includes some 900,000 distinct CDR3 sequences, about 48% of them seen just once. The V and J ends lost 7 bases and 0 bases, in that order; junction bases with no gene match: 5. There are 15 residues in the CDR3. Germline V CDR1 and CDR2: LGHDT, YNNKEL (reference sequence). This clonotype was counted a few times.

The rearrangement uses TRBV3-1 and TRBJ2-5, with 10 bases lining up with TRBD2. The sample consisted of blood. The source is a man aged 25-40 years in good health. CDR3 nucleotides: TGTGCCAGCACCCGAGCGGGGGGGTACCAAGAGACCCAGTACTTC. Translated, it gives CASTRAGGYQETQYF.